What follows are 7 T cell receptor beta chains derived from one specimen sequenced in a study of T-cell memory formation after mild COVID-19. Using its own MiXCR run on the 5' RACE reads, TCRdb lists one record per CDR3 protein. Of about 560,000 distinct CDR3 sequences in the sample, roughly a fifth are singletons; the top ten hold around 8.4%. Sequenced input: PBMCs or a T cell subset sorted from them (not recorded which). The receptors here all came from an adult woman who had mild COVID-19 (a few samples of this study predate the infection). Cell type and time point are not known.

This clonotype turned up a few times. The rearrangement uses TRBV3-1 and TRBJ2-7; 10 bases are shared with TRBD2. The CDR3 extends over 16 amino acids. Looked up from germline, CDR1 is LGHDT and CDR2 is YNNKEL (reference sequence). Trimming removed 4 bases from V and 1 base from J; junction bases left unmatched: 7. The CDR3 protein is CASSRTSGSLSYEQYF. The CDR3 DNA sequence: TGTGCCAGCAGCCGGACTAGCGGCTCCCTATCCTACGAGCAGTACTTC.

This clonotype occurred a few times. The chain uses TRBV4-2 and TRBJ2-1; D is uncertain. Deletions cut 4 bases from V and 9 bases from J, with 10 bases between. The CDR3 is made up of 12 amino acids. Germline CDR1 is LGHNA and CDR2 is YNFKEQ. In DNA, the CDR3 is TGTGCCAGCAGCCCCCTTTCGGGTGAGCAGTTCTTC. Amino acids: CASSPLSGEQFF.

V is TRBV7-2 and J is TRBJ2-7; D perhaps matches TRBD2 (6 bases). The CDR3 runs to 15 residues. V lost 5 bases, J lost 5 bases, and 19 bases lay in between. Germline assignment: CDR1 SGHTA and CDR2 FQGNSA. The CDR3 region has the DNA TGTGCCAGCAGCCCACCGGTCACCTGGGGGGACGAGCAGTACTTC. It yields the protein CASSPPVTWGDEQYF.

This clonotype was recorded a few times. V and J are TRBV5-1 and TRBJ1-1; 8 bases line up with TRBD1. J was trimmed by 6 bases and V by 4 bases; bases with no gene match: 8. CDR3 size: 14 residues. Germline V CDR1 and CDR2: SGHRS, YFSETQ. The CDR3 here is CASSPMDRDSEAFF. The CDR3 DNA is TGCGCCAGCAGCCCCATGGACAGGGATTCTGAAGCTTTCTTT.

The rearrangement uses TRBV30 and TRBJ2-2, with D unclear. Trimming took off 0 bases at V and 7 bases at J, with 6 bases between the two ends. From germline, CDR1 is GTSNPN and CDR2 SVGIG (reference sequence). This CDR3 comprises 12 residues. The CDR3 DNA sequence: TGTGCCTGGAGTGTACTTGGCGGGGAGCTGTTTTTT. Protein: CAWSVLGGELFF.

The chain is built from TRBV27 and TRBJ2-7, with unresolved D. Trimming removed 3 bases at V and 3 bases at J, with 9 bases between. Per germline, CDR1 MNHEY and CDR2 SMNVEV (reference sequence). The CDR3 loop spans 13 amino acids. The CDR3 protein is CASSFTSDYEQYF. CDR3 bases: TGTGCCAGCAGTTTTACATCGGACTACGAGCAGTACTTC.

This chain joins TRBV9 and TRBJ2-7, with 9 bases identical to TRBD1. Per germline, CDR1 SGDLS and CDR2 YYNGEE. There are 14 residues in the CDR3. With 2 bases clipped from V and 3 bases from J, the junction kept 3 bases outside the gene matches. The CDR3 DNA is TGTGCCAGCAGCGTTCGGGACAGGGTCTACGAGCAGTACTTC. This encodes CASSVRDRVYEQYF.